This entry concerns a single TCR beta chain. This sample is part of a study of T cell changes during pregnancy in multiple sclerosis. Assay: immunoSEQ multiplex PCR; the TCRdb copy retains only in-frame clones and omits some. The table lists approximately 50,000 clones, 80% to 95% of them singletons. From germline, CDR1 is MDHEN and CDR2 SYDVKM. V lost 8 bases and J 1 base, leaving 24 bases between the germline ends. There are 18 residues in the CDR3. This receptor was taken from a female donor with multiple sclerosis, enrolled in a pregnancy study. This chain joins TRBV28 and TRBJ2-1, with a weak D call TRBD2 (7 bases). Sample: CD4+ T cells from peripheral blood mononuclear cells, taken after pregnancy. CDR3 region: CASSKGGVIVGSYNEQFF. The CDR3 DNA follows: TGTGCCAGCTCGAAGGGGGGGGTAATAGTTGGTTCCTACAATGAGCAGTTCTTC. Complete variable domain (other parts from reference TRBV28 and TRBJ2-1): DVKVTQSSRYLVKRTGEKVFLECVQDMDHENMFWYRQDPGLGLRLIYFSYDVKMKEKGDIPEGYSVSREKKERFSLILESASTNQTSMYLCASSKGGVIVGSYNEQFFGPGTRLTVL.